This TCR beta chain is from a study of T-cell reconstitution after alpha-beta-depleted transplantation in children. Study-wide results and limits: Newly generated T cells supplied most T-cell counts and diversity one year post-transplant. About two months after transplant, alpha-beta T cells reportedly came from several hundred expanded graft clones. Recipient T cells and thymic progenitors that survived gave rise to the high TCRbeta diversity observed at day 60 in some patients.

The TCRbeta library incorporated unique molecular identifiers. TCRdb redid the calling of the PCR reads with MiXCR, one entry per CDR3 protein. This repertoire shows 200,000 to 250,000 distinct CDR3 sequences, 11% found once; its top ten account for roughly 30%. This clonotype was found many times. Its antigen is as yet unknown. The CDR3 covers 14 residues. Trimming left V 3 bases short and J 7 bases short, with 18 bases between. Germline lookup yields CDR1 DFQATT and CDR2 SNEGSKA (reference sequence). The V gene is TRBV20-1, the J gene TRBJ1-2, with no clear D. The source was PBMCs, collected before TCRalphabeta/CD19-depleted stem cell transplant. The TCR originated in a child under two years old with acute myeloid leukemia, due to receive a stem cell transplant. In DNA form, the CDR3 reads TGCAGTGCTAGGCCGGGAGAGGGAAGGTCTGGCTACACCTTC. It specifies CSARPGEGRSGYTF.